This T cell receptor beta chain was identified during a study of CD8+CD57+ T cells in acquired aplastic anemia. Notes on the study in general: Fewer than 35 sequences, all CD8+ CDR3, were shared between patients and controls.

The V end lost 3 bases, the J end lost 4 bases, and 10 bases lay between the germline ends. From germline, CDR1 is LNHNV and CDR2 YYDKDF (reference sequence). The CDR3 loop spans 14 amino acids. According to the study, genomic DNA was the template for TCR beta VDJ and CDR3 profiling. TCRdb fed the reads into MiXCR, producing one record per CDR3 protein. The sample carries some 150,000 distinct CDR3 sequences, less than 60% recorded once. Patients sequenced had flow cytometry evidence of CD8+CD57+ cell expansion. About this clonotype: The antigen is not known.

The TCR sequence derives from a human donor with aplastic anemia. V gene TRBV15 combines with J gene TRBJ2-1; no reliable D call. The source material was sorted CD4+, CD8+, or CD8+CD57+ T cells (not recorded which) from PBMCs. This chain's CDR3 is CATSSERFYNEQFF. For the CDR3, the DNA is TGTGCCACCAGCAGTGAAAGGTTTTACAATGAGCAGTTCTTC.